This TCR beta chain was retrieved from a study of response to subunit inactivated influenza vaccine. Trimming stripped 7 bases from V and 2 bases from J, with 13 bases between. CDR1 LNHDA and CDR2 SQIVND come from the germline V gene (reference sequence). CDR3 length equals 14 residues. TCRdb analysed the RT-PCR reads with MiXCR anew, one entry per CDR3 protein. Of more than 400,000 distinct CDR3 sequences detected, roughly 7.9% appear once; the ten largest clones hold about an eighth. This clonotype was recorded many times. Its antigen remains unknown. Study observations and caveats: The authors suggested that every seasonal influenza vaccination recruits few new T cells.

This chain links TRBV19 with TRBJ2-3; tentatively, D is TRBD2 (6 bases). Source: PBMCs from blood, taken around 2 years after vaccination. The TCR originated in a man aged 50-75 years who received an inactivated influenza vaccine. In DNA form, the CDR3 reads TGTGCCAGTAAACGGCAGGACTACACAGATACGCAGTATTTT. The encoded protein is CASKRQDYTDTQYF.